These 25 T cell receptor beta chains were all obtained from the same sample, sequenced in a study of T cells in Graves' hyperthyroidism and ophthalmopathy. Amplified TCR beta CDR3 regions derived from RNA transcripts. The TCR CDR3 first-round RT-PCR relied on the HTBI primer set. TCRdb called the multiplex PCR reads again in MiXCR, with one record for every CDR3 protein. The data hold approximately 560,000 distinct CDR3 sequences, with more than 15% observed a single time. Sequencing was carried out using blood. The receptors originated from a woman aged 30 to 39 with Graves' hyperthyroidism.

The chain has TRBV11-2 and TRBJ2-7; D not certain. Per germline, CDR1 SGHAT and CDR2 FQNNGV. The V end lost 5 bases, the J end lost 5 bases, and 10 bases lay between the germline ends. The CDR3 contains 12 residues. The CDR3 DNA reads as TGTGCCAGCAGCGGGGTTTTCGACGAGCAGTACTTC. As protein: CASSGVFDEQYF.

This chain links TRBV6-2 or TRBV6-3 with TRBJ2-4, with D hard to call. The CDR3 is made up of 12 amino acids. V was clipped by 6 bases and J by 8 bases, with 11 bases between them. Germline V gene data show CDR1 as MNHEY and CDR2 as SVGEGT. CDR3 coding DNA: TGTGCCAGCAGGTCTCTAGACGACATTCAGTACTTC. This codes for CASRSLDDIQYF.

This clonotype was seen ten or more times. This chain uses TRBV12-3 or TRBV12-4 with TRBJ2-7, with 8 bases fitting TRBD1. The J segment lost 3 bases and the V segment lost 2 bases, leaving 6 bases of the junction unmatched. This CDR3 has 15 residues. In DNA, the CDR3 is TGTGCCAGCAGTTTACCGGACAGGGTTAACTACGAGCAGTACTTC. Protein: CASSLPDRVNYEQYF.

In DNA form, the CDR3 reads TGCAGCGTTGAGGGAGTGCAGGGACTAGCGGGAGGGGGTGCAGATACGCAGTATTTT. It is translated as CSVEGVQGLAGGGADTQYF. The V gene is TRBV29-1, the J gene TRBJ2-3; 16 bases map to TRBD2. Germline CDR1 SQVTM, CDR2 ANQGSEA. This CDR3 is 19 amino acids long. With 3 bases clipped from V and 4 bases from J, the junction kept 13 bases outside the gene matches.

The chain recombines TRBV19 with TRBJ2-6; D tentatively reads TRBD1 or TRBD2 (5 bases each). The germline CDR1 and CDR2 sequences are LNHDA and SQIVND (reference sequence). This CDR3 spans 14 amino acids. The CDR3 DNA reads as TGTGCAGAAGGGCAGGGAGTTGGGGCCAACGTCCTGACTTTC. Its translation is CAEGQGVGANVLTF.

The CDR3 is CASTGGGPMTQYF. CDR3 bases: TGTGCCAGCACCGGAGGAGGGCCTATGACCCAGTACTTC. The gene calls are TRBV12-3 or TRBV12-4 and TRBJ2-5, with D possibly TRBD2 on 6 matching bases. The CDR3 runs 13 residues. V shed 7 bases and J shed 7 bases, with 16 bases lying between them.

The genes are TRBV19 and TRBJ2-7; 10 bases match TRBD1. The CDR3 contains 15 residues. The V and J ends lost 1 base and 2 bases, in that order; junction bases with no gene match: 2. Germline V gene data show CDR1 as LNHDA and CDR2 as SQIVND (reference sequence). In nucleotides, the CDR3 is TGTGCCAGTAGTATAGTTGGGACAGGGGCCTACGAGCAGTACTTC. It translates to CASSIVGTGAYEQYF.

This sequence joins TRBV29-1 and TRBJ2-3; the match to TRBD2 covers 9 bases. Per germline, CDR1 SQVTM and CDR2 ANQGSEA. This CDR3 is built from 17 residues. V lost 1 base, J lost 2 bases, and 10 bases stayed unmatched. In DNA, the CDR3 is TGCAGCGTTGAAGCTAGTCGACTAGCGGAACTCACAGATACGCAGTATTTT. As protein: CSVEASRLAELTDTQYF.

In its sample, this clonotype was seen many times. For the CDR3, the DNA is TGTGCCAGCAGCTTATTGTCAGTCTCAGATACGCAGTATTTT. Translating gives CASSLLSVSDTQYF. The chain uses TRBV11-2 and TRBJ2-3; D is ambiguous. This CDR3 region has 14 residues. Germline V gene sequence: CDR1 SGHAT, CDR2 FQNNGV. V lost 2 bases and J 4 bases, leaving 10 bases between the germline ends.

This clonotype was recorded a few times. J is TRBJ1-2 and V is TRBV12-5, with D uncertain. V was cut by 7 bases and J by 2 bases, with 20 bases left in between. The CDR3 totals 16 residues. Germline loops: CDR1 LGHNT, CDR2 FRNRAP. CDR3 sequence (DNA): TGTGCTAGTGCCCTTCGAAACGAAGGGATGAACTATGGCTACACCTTC. Translating it yields CASALRNEGMNYGYTF.

This clonotype was observed many times. V gene TRBV3-1 combines with J gene TRBJ2-7; D may be TRBD1 (7 bases). V was shortened by 3 bases and J by 6 bases, with 18 bases between the two germline ends. The CDR3 loop spans 15 amino acids. Germline loops: CDR1 LGHDT, CDR2 YNNKEL (reference sequence). CDR3 residues: CASSQDRSGVGEQYF. CDR3 coding DNA: TGTGCCAGCAGCCAGGACAGGTCGGGGGTGGGCGAGCAGTACTTC.

This clonotype was detected only a few times. This chain joins TRBV20-1 and TRBJ2-7, with a weak D call TRBD1 (5 bases). This CDR3 has 19 residues. CDR1 and CDR2 (germline): DFQATT, SNEGSKA (reference sequence). The V end was cut by 0 bases, the J end by 2 bases, with 26 bases between. CDR3 loop: CSARDHVLGPRNVAYEQYF. The CDR3 nucleotides are TGCAGTGCTAGAGATCACGTTCTGGGGCCTCGTAACGTCGCCTACGAGCAGTACTTC.

The V call is TRBV28, the J call TRBJ1-4; no clear D gene. In germline, CDR1 is MDHEN, CDR2 SYDVKM. V was pared by 5 bases and J by 8 bases, with 24 bases between. This CDR3 is 17 amino acids long. The CDR3 loop reads CASSGQPRPTPTEKLFF. CDR3 DNA sequence: TGTGCCAGCAGTGGCCAACCTCGGCCCACCCCGACAGAAAAACTGTTTTTT.

This chain uses TRBV7-2 with TRBJ2-1; TRBD1 is a possible D gene (6 bases). Germline lookup yields CDR1 SGHTA and CDR2 FQGNSA. With 6 bases removed from V and 15 bases from J, the gap between germline ends came to 18 bases. CDR3 size: 12 residues. The CDR3 nucleotides are TGTGCCAGCAGGTTCGGACAGCTGGCAGTGTTCTTC. It yields the protein CASRFGQLAVFF.

This clonotype has ten or more counts. The V call is TRBV20-1, the J call TRBJ2-3; D is possibly TRBD2 (5 bases). The germline CDR1 and CDR2 sequences are DFQATT and SNEGSKA (reference sequence). CDR3 size: 15 residues. The V end was cut by 2 bases, the J end by 8 bases, with 20 bases between. Here the CDR3 reads CSARPNLGVRGTQYF. For the CDR3, the DNA is TGCAGTGCTAGACCCAACTTGGGAGTACGTGGTACGCAGTATTTT.

Many counts were recorded for this clonotype. The chain links TRBV30 to TRBJ2-7; 10 bases fit TRBD2. This CDR3 has 14 amino acids. Germline V lookup: CDR1 GTSNPN, CDR2 SVGIG (reference sequence). Trimming took 0 bases from V and 6 from J; bases not matched to a gene: 5. This CDR3 is CAWSVKREGREQYF. Here the CDR3 DNA reads TGTGCCTGGAGTGTCAAGCGGGAGGGCCGCGAGCAGTACTTC.

The chain employs TRBV6-1 and TRBJ2-7; D might be TRBD1 (5 bases). The CDR3 is made up of 14 amino acids. Germline V lookup: CDR1 MNHNS, CDR2 SASEGT. Trimming cost V 6 bases and J 6 bases, with 18 bases left between them. As DNA, the CDR3 is TGTGCCAGCAGAAGTGGCCTCTTAGGGGCCGAGCAGTACTTC. It encodes CASRSGLLGAEQYF.

This clonotype was picked up many times. The V and J genes are TRBV3-1 and TRBJ1-4; no firm D call. CDR3 length: 16 amino acids. CDR1 is LGHDT, CDR2 YNNKEL, per germline (reference sequence). Trimming shortened V by 0 bases and J by 5 bases, and 13 bases separated the two germline ends. CDR3 in DNA: TGTGCCAGCAGCCAAGATCGGCGGCAGCTGAATGAAAAACTGTTTTTT. This gives the protein CASSQDRRQLNEKLFF.

This clonotype was seen many times. The genes are TRBV5-1 and TRBJ1-2; a weak D match, TRBD1 (6 bases). The V and J ends lost 4 bases and 4 bases respectively, with 20 bases between them. This CDR3 has 16 amino acids. Germline-derived CDR1 and CDR2 are SGHRS and YFSETQ. CDR3 sequence: CASSLGGDIYVYGYTF. The CDR3 nucleotides read TGCGCCAGCAGCCTGGGGGGGGACATTTACGTCTATGGCTACACCTTC.

The sample holds many counts of this clonotype. The chain has TRBV2 and TRBJ1-2; D gene uncertain. Deletions cut 0 bases from V and 5 bases from J, with 13 bases between. The CDR3 sequence is 15 residues long. The germline V gene encodes CDR1 SNHLY and CDR2 FYNNEI. The CDR3 here is CASSEAFSPVYGYTF. The CDR3 nucleotides read TGTGCCAGCAGTGAAGCGTTTTCTCCGGTATATGGCTACACCTTC.

The chain links TRBV19 to TRBJ1-5, with 10 bases fitting TRBD1. The germline V gene encodes CDR1 LNHDA and CDR2 SQIVND (reference sequence). Trimming cost V 7 bases and J 1 base; bases outside gene matches: 4. CDR3 length equals 15 residues. The CDR3 DNA follows: TGTGCCAGTAAACGGACAGGGGGGAGCAATCAGCCCCAGCATTTT. Translated, it gives CASKRTGGSNQPQHF.

This clonotype was detected many times. The rearrangement joins TRBV2 to TRBJ2-3; maybe TRBD1 (6 bases). The CDR3 is 15 residues long. V lost 5 bases and J lost 0, with 12 bases in between. Germline loops: CDR1 SNHLY, CDR2 FYNNEI. CDR3 protein: CASSQGLSSTDTQYF. The CDR3 DNA reads TGTGCCAGCAGTCAGGGGTTATCTAGCACAGATACGCAGTATTTT.

This sequence joins TRBV4-2 and TRBJ2-2; a weak D match, TRBD2 (7 bases). The V gene's germline CDR1 is LGHNA and CDR2 YNFKEQ. Trimming shortened V by 4 bases and J by 6 bases, and 24 bases separated the two germline ends. This CDR3 has 18 amino acids. CDR3 sequence reads: CASSRTTSRSGGSGELFF. Here the CDR3 DNA reads TGTGCCAGCAGCCGAACCACTTCTCGGTCGGGGGGCTCCGGGGAGCTGTTTTTT.

This clonotype turned up a few times. This sequence joins TRBV7-3 and TRBJ2-1, with 10 bases fitting TRBD1. This CDR3 region has 14 residues. J lost 8 bases, V lost 3 bases, and 4 bases had no gene match. Germline lookup yields CDR1 SGHTA and CDR2 FQGTGA. The CDR3 sequence: CASSFGTGAYEQFF. In nucleotides, the CDR3 is TGTGCCAGCAGCTTCGGGACAGGGGCCTATGAGCAGTTCTTC.

This clonotype was detected a few times. This chain uses TRBV12-3 or TRBV12-4 with TRBJ1-1; D is possibly TRBD1 (5 bases). V shed 8 bases and J shed 0 bases, with 19 bases lying between them. There are 16 residues in the CDR3. The CDR3 protein is CASGPGTALMNTEAFF. The CDR3 nucleotides read TGTGCCAGCGGGCCCGGGACCGCACTTATGAACACTGAAGCTTTCTTT.